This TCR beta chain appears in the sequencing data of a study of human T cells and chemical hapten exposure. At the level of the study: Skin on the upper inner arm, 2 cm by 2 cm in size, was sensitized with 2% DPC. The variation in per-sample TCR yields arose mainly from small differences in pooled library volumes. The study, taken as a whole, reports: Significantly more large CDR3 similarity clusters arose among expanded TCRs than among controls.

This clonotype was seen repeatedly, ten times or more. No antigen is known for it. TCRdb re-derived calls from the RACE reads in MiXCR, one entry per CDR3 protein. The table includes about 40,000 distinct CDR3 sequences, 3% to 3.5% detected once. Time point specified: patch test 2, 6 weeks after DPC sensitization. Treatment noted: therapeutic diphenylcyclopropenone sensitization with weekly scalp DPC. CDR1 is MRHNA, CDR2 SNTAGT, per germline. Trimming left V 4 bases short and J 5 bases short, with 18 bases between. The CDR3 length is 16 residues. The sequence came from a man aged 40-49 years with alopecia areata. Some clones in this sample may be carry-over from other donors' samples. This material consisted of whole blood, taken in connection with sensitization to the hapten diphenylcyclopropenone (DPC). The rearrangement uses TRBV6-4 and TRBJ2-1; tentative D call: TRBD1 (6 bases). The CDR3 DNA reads TGTGCCAGCAGTGGGACTGCCGGGACACCCGACAATGAGCAGTTCTTC. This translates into CASSGTAGTPDNEQFF.